This T cell receptor beta chain appears in the sequencing data of a study of blood T cell repertoires in COVID-19. About the study: COVID-19 samples from acute and convalescent phases originated in the United States, Italy and Spain. The cDNA or gDNA used as material had been derived from T cells, B-cell-depleted T cells, or PBMCs.

Trimming cost V 3 bases and J 7 bases; bases outside gene matches: 10. Germline CDR1 and CDR2: MGHRA and YSYEKL. This CDR3 contains 17 residues. The Seattle site enrolled patients during active infection and followed them longitudinally. Clones were read by immunoSEQ multiplex PCR, and TCRdb kept only the in-frame ones, dropping some. Of over 250,000 clones in the sample, roughly 92% are singletons; the top ten hold 2% to 2.5%. This clone was recorded once. This TCR was sampled from a young woman with COVID-19, enrolled during active disease. Material for sequencing was peripheral blood. The chain has TRBV4-1 and TRBJ2-1, with 12 bases lining up with TRBD1. The CDR3 nucleotides are TGCGCCAGCAGCCAGGTCTTACCGGGACAGGGGGCAAATGAGCAGTTCTTC. Its translation: CASSQVLPGQGANEQFF.